This is a list of T cell receptor beta chains from one sample in a study of Ad26.COV2.S vaccination and SARS-CoV-2 variants. Using immunoSEQ multiplex PCR, the repertoire was profiled, and TCRdb retains in-frame clones only, with some absent. Of about 400,000 clones detected, 89% appear once; the ten largest clones hold over 1.5%. This material consisted of peripheral blood, taken in a trial of Ad26.COV2.S vaccine versus placebo. The receptors were gathered from a person aged 18-60 years who received the Ad26.COV2.S COVID-19 vaccine or a placebo. CDR3s include the opening cysteine and the closing phenylalanine or tryptophan. A D gene is named only where the DNA matches it firmly. Clone size appears in some rows only: once, few, many, or a class for an expanded clone.

clone size: NA
V gene: TRBV28
D gene: TRBD1
J gene: TRBJ1-5
CDR3 protein: CASSSGQGEDQPQHF
CDR3 DNA: TGTGCCAGCTCGTCGGGACAGGGTGAAGATCAGCCCCAGCATTTT

clone size: NA
V gene: TRBV20-1
D gene: NA
J gene: TRBJ1-1
CDR3 protein: CSASLGVTEAFF
CDR3 DNA: TGCAGTGCTAGTCTTGGCGTCACTGAAGCTTTCTTT

clone size: once
V gene: TRBV3-1/TRBV3-2
D gene: TRBD2
J gene: TRBJ2-1
CDR3 protein: CASRLAGDDEQFF
CDR3 DNA: TGTGCCAGCAGGCTAGCGGGAGACGATGAGCAGTTCTTC

clone size: NA
V gene: TRBV2
D gene: NA
J gene: TRBJ2-1
CDR3 protein: CASSEGGWSDNEQFF
CDR3 DNA: TGTGCCAGCAGTGAAGGGGGGTGGAGTGACAATGAGCAGTTCTTC

clone size: NA
V gene: TRBV7-9
D gene: NA
J gene: TRBJ2-1
CDR3 protein: CASSLAGTIPSYNEQFF
CDR3 DNA: TGTGCCAGCAGCTTAGCGGGAACCATACCATCCTACAATGAGCAGTTCTTC

clone size: few
V gene: TRBV5-1
D gene: NA
J gene: TRBJ2-2
CDR3 protein: CASSLAWGELFF
CDR3 DNA: TGCGCCAGCAGCTTGGCCTGGGGGGAGCTGTTTTTT

clone size: few
V gene: TRBV5-6
D gene: TRBD1
J gene: TRBJ1-1
CDR3 protein: CASTDRGNTEAFF
CDR3 DNA: TGTGCCTCGACCGACAGGGGGAACACTGAAGCTTTCTTT

clone size: few
V gene: TRBV30
D gene: NA
J gene: TRBJ1-2
CDR3 protein: CAWRSRVGGYTF
CDR3 DNA: TGTGCCTGGAGGTCCAGGGTTGGTGGCTACACCTTC

clone size: NA
V gene: TRBV5-1
D gene: TRBD1
J gene: TRBJ2-3
CDR3 protein: CASSLTGADTQYF
CDR3 DNA: TGCGCCAGCAGCTTGACAGGGGCAGATACGCAGTATTTT

clone size: NA
V gene: TRBV27
D gene: TRBD1
J gene: TRBJ1-6
CDR3 protein: CASSPHQGTGDSPLHF
CDR3 DNA: TGTGCCAGCAGTCCCCACCAAGGGACAGGGGATTCACCCCTCCACTTT

clone size: once
V gene: TRBV9
D gene: NA
J gene: TRBJ2-1
CDR3 protein: CASSVTGVDADEQFF
CDR3 DNA: TGTGCCAGCAGCGTAACGGGGGTAGATGCGGATGAGCAGTTCTTC

clone size: NA
V gene: TRBV21-1
D gene: NA
J gene: TRBJ2-1
CDR3 protein: CASSILAGVGNEQFF
CDR3 DNA: TGTGCCAGCAGCATCCTAGCGGGAGTTGGTAATGAGCAGTTCTTC

clone size: NA
V gene: TRBV27
D gene: NA
J gene: TRBJ1-5
CDR3 protein: CASRPGGGVQPQHF
CDR3 DNA: TGTGCCAGCCGCCCGGGGGGCGGGGTTCAGCCCCAGCATTTT

clone size: NA
V gene: TRBV5-6
D gene: TRBD2
J gene: TRBJ2-2
CDR3 protein: CASSPLGLRTGELFF
CDR3 DNA: TGTGCCAGCAGCCCACTGGGACTAAGGACCGGGGAGCTGTTTTTT

clone size: NA
V gene: TRBV5-3
D gene: TRBD1
J gene: TRBJ1-1
CDR3 protein: CARSFSGRGCRGLTEAFF
CDR3 DNA: TGTGCCAGAAGCTTTTCCGGCAGGGGGTGCAGAGGACTCACTGAAGCTTTCTTT

clone size: NA
V gene: TRBV13
D gene: NA
J gene: TRBJ2-2
CDR3 protein: CASSSLGAGELFF
CDR3 DNA: TGTGCCAGCAGCTCACTGGGGGCCGGGGAGCTGTTTTTT

clone size: NA
V gene: TRBV27
D gene: TRBD1
J gene: TRBJ1-1
CDR3 protein: CASSPGTGKEKNTEAFF
CDR3 DNA: TGTGCCAGCAGTCCCGGGACAGGGAAGGAAAAGAACACTGAAGCTTTCTTT

clone size: NA
V gene: TRBV5-1
D gene: NA
J gene: TRBJ1-2
CDR3 protein: CASSLGGTDFYGYTF
CDR3 DNA: TGCGCCAGCAGCCTTGGGGGGACGGACTTCTATGGCTACACCTTC

clone size: NA
V gene: TRBV6-6
D gene: NA
J gene: TRBJ2-7
CDR3 protein: CASGGVGPYEQYF
CDR3 DNA: TGTGCCAGCGGCGGCGTGGGGCCCTACGAGCAGTACTTC

clone size: NA
V gene: TRBV20-1
D gene: NA
J gene: TRBJ1-1
CDR3 protein: CSASFPLTGNTEAFF
CDR3 DNA: TGCAGTGCTAGTTTCCCGCTGACAGGGAACACTGAAGCTTTCTTT

clone size: few
V gene: TRBV7-2
D gene: NA
J gene: TRBJ1-4
CDR3 protein: CASSLGGTTAEKLFF
CDR3 DNA: TGTGCCAGCAGCTTAGGGGGTACAACGGCTGAAAAACTGTTTTTT

clone size: NA
V gene: TRBV5-6
D gene: NA
J gene: TRBJ1-6
CDR3 protein: CASSSPYNSPLHF
CDR3 DNA: TGTGCCAGCAGCTCCCCTTATAATTCACCCCTCCACTTT

clone size: NA
V gene: TRBV3-1/TRBV3-2
D gene: NA
J gene: TRBJ2-5
CDR3 protein: CASSQDGGSRETQYF
CDR3 DNA: TGTGCCAGCAGCCAAGACGGAGGTTCGAGAGAGACCCAGTACTTC

clone size: once
V gene: TRBV6-5
D gene: NA
J gene: TRBJ2-3
CDR3 protein: CASSPVRADTDTQYF
CDR3 DNA: TGTGCCAGCAGTCCCGTGAGAGCGGATACAGATACGCAGTATTTT

clone size: NA
V gene: TRBV7-2
D gene: TRBD2
J gene: TRBJ2-1
CDR3 protein: CASSLNALAGAPGEQFF
CDR3 DNA: TGTGCCAGCAGCTTAAATGCCCTAGCGGGAGCGCCAGGTGAGCAGTTCTTC